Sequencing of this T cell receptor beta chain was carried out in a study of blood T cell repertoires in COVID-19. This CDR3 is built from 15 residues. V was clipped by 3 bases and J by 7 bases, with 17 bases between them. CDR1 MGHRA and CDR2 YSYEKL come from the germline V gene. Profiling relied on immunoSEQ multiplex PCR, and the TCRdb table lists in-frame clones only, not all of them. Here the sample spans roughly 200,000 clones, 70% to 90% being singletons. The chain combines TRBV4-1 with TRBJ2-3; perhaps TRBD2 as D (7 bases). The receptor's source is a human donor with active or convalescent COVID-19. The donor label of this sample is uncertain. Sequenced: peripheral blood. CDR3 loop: CASSQDGGLGYTQYF. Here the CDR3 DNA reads TGCGCCAGCAGCCAGGACGGGGGGCTGGGGTATACGCAGTATTTT.